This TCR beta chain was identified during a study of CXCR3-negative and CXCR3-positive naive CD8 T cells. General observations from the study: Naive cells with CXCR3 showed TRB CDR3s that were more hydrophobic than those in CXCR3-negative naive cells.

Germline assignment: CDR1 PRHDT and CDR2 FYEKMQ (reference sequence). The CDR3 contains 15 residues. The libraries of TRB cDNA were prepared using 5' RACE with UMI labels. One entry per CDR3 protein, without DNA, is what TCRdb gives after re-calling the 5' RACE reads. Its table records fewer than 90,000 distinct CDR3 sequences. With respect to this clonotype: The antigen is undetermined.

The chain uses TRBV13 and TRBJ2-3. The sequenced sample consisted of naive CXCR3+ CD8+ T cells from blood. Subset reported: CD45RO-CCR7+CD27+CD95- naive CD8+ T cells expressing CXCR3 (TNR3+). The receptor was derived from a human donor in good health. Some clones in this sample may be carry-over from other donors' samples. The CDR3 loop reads CASSLDRQSTDTQYF.